The clone carrying this T cell receptor (beta chain) was counted ten times or more. This record comes from a study of neurological immune-mediated disorders. CDR1 MNHNY and CDR2 SVGAGI come from the germline V gene (reference sequence). Trimming stripped 0 bases from V and 0 bases from J, with 8 bases between. The CDR3 loop spans 15 amino acids. TCRdb fed the 5' RACE reads into MiXCR, producing one record per CDR3 protein. In the table there are about 22,000 distinct CDR3 sequences, less than 8% of which are singletons. Sequences were obtained from CD8+ T cells from blood. This TCR derives from a man between 18 and 35 years old in good health. The V call is TRBV6-6, the J call TRBJ1-1; D gene uncertain. The CDR3 DNA is TGTGCCAGCAGTTACTCACGGCAGCTGAACACTGAAGCTTTCTTT. It encodes CASSYSRQLNTEAFF.